The source of this T cell receptor (beta chain) is a study of cytomegalovirus exposure and HLA in healthy donors. General observations from the study: It was 164 TCR beta chains that were listed as cytomegalovirus-associated.

Primers for the PCR totalled 60 Vbeta and 13 Jbeta. Data came from immunoSEQ multiplex PCR; TCRdb stores just in-frame clones and leaves some out. The sample shows 150,000 or so clones, approximately 82% of them seen only once. The germline V gene encodes CDR1 SGHAT and CDR2 FQNNGV. There are 14 residues in the CDR3. A remark on this clone: Its antigen is as yet unknown. A read error may produce the germline difference seen at one junction end. Within the sample, other DNA sequences also encode this same CDR3.

The TCR originated in a middle-aged woman in good health and CMV-seronegative. Sequencing input: PBMCs. V is TRBV11-2 and J is TRBJ1-2, with D possibly TRBD1 on 5 matching bases. The CDR3 is CASSLGRDGGGYTF. CDR3 sequence (DNA): TGTGCCAGTAGCTTAGGCAGGGACGGGGGTGGCTACACCTTC. The full variable domain, in which reference TRBV11-2 and TRBJ1-2 provide the parts outside the CDR3, is EAGVAQSPRYKIIEKRQSVAFWCNPISGHATLYWYQQILGQGPKLLIQFQNNGVVDDSQLPKDRFSAERLKGVDSTLKIQPAKLEDSAVYLCASSLGRDGGGYTFGSGTRLTVV.